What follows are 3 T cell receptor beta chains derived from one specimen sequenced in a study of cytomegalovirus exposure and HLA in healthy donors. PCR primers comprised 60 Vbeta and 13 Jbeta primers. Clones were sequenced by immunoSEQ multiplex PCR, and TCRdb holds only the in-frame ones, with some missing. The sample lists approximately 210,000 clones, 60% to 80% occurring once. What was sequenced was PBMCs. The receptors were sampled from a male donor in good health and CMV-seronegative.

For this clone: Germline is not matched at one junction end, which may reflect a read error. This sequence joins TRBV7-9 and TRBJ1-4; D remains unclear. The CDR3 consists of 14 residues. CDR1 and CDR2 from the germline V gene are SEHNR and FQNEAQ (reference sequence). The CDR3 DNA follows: TGTTCCAGCAGTCCTGACCTGACGGGGGAAAAACTGTTTTTT. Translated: CSSSPDLTGEKLFF.

The CDR3 spells CASSDGTGIGLETQYF. In DNA form, the CDR3 reads TGTGCCAGCAGTGATGGGACAGGGATAGGTCTAGAGACCCAGTACTTC. V is TRBV6-1 and J is TRBJ2-5; 9 nucleotides agree with TRBD1. V shed 3 bases and J 4 bases; nucleotides not matched to a gene: 9. The CDR3 runs 16 residues. In germline, CDR1 is MNHNS, CDR2 SASEGT.

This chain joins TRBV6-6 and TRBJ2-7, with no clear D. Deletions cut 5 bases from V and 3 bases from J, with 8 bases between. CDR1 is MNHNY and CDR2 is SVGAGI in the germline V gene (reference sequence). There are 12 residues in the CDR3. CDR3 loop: CASSTMNYEQYF. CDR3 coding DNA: TGTGCCAGCAGTACAATGAACTACGAGCAGTACTTC.